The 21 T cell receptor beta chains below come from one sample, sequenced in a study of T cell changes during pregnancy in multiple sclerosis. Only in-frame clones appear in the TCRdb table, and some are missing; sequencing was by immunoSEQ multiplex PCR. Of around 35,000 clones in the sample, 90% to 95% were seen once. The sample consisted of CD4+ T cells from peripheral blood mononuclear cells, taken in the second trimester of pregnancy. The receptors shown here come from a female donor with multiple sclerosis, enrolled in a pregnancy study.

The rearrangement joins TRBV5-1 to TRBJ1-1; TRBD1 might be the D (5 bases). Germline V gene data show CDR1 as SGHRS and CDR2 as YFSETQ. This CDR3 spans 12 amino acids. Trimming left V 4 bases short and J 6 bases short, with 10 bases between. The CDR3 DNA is TGCGCCAGCAGCCCGGGGACTGCTGAAGCTTTCTTT. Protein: CASSPGTAEAFF.

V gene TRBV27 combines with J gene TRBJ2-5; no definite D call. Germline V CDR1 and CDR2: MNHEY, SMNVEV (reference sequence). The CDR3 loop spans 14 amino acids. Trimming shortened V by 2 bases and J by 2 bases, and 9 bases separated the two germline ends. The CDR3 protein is CASSLVSQQETQYF. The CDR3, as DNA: TGTGCCAGCAGTTTAGTTTCACAACAAGAGACCCAGTACTTC.

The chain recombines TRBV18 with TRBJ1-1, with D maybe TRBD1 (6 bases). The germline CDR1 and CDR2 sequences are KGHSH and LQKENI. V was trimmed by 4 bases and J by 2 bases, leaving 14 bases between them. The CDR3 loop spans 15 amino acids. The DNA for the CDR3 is TGTGCCAGCTCACAGGACAGCCATGTCAACACTGAAGCTTTCTTT. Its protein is CASSQDSHVNTEAFF.

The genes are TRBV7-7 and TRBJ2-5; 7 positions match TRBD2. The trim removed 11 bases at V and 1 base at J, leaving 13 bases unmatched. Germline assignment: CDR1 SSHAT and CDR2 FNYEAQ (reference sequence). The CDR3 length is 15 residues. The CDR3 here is CASTWGEGGQETQYF. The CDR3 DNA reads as TGTGCCTCGACGTGGGGGGAGGGAGGCCAAGAGACCCAGTACTTC.

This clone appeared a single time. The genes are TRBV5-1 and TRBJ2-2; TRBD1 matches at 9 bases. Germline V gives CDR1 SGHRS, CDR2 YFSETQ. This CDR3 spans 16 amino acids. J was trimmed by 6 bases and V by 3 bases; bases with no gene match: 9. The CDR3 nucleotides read TGCGCCAGCAGCTCATGGACAGGGGCGGGTGCCGGGGAGCTGTTTTTT. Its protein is CASSSWTGAGAGELFF.

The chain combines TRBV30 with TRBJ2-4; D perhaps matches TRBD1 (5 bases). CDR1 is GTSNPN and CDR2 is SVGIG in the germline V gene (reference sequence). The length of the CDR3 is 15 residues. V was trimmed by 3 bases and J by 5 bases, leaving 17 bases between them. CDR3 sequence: CAWRPLGAWENIQYF. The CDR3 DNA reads TGTGCCTGGAGACCCCTAGGGGCTTGGGAAAACATTCAGTACTTC.

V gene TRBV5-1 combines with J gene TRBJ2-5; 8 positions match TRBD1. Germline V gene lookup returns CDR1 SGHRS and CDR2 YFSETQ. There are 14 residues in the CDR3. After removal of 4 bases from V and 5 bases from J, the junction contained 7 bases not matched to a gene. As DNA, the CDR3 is TGCGCCAGCAGCGCATCCCAGGGGGCGGAGACCCAGTACTTC. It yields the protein CASSASQGAETQYF.

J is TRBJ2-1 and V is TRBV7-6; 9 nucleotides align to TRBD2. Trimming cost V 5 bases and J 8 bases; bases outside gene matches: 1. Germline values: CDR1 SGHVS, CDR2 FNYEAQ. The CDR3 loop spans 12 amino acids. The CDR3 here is CASSRLADEQFF. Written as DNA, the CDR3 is TGTGCCAGCAGCCGACTAGCGGATGAGCAGTTCTTC.

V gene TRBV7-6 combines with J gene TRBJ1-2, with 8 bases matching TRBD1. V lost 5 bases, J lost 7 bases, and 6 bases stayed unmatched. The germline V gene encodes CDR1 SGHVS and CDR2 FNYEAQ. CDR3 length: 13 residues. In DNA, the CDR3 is TGTGCCAGCAGCCGGGACAGGTTGGCTGGCTACACCTTC. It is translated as CASSRDRLAGYTF.

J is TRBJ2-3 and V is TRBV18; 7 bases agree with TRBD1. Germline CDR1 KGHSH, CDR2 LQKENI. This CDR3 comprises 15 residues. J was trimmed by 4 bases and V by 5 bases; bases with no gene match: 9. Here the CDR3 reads CASSGIQGVSDTQYF. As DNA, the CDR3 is TGTGCCAGCTCAGGGATCCAGGGGGTCTCAGATACGCAGTATTTT.

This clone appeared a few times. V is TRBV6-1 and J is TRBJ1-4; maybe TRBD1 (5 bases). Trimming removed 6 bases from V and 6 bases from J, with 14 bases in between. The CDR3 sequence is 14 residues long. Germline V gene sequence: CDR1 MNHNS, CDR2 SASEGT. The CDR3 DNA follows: TGTGCCAGCAGCAGCGGGGGAGGGGATGAAAAACTGTTTTTT. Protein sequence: CASSSGGGDEKLFF.

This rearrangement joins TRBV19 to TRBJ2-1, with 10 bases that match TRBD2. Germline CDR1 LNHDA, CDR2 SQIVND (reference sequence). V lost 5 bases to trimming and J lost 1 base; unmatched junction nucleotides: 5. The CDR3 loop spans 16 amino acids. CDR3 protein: CASSVLAGESYNEQFF. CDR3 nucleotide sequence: TGTGCCAGTAGTGTCCTAGCGGGGGAGTCCTACAATGAGCAGTTCTTC.

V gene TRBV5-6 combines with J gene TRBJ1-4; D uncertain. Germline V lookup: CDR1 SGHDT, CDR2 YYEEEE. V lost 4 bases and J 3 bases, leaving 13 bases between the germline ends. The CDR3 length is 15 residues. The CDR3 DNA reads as TGTGCCAGCAGCAGCGTAATGGGAGCTAATGAAAAACTGTTTTTT. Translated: CASSSVMGANEKLFF.

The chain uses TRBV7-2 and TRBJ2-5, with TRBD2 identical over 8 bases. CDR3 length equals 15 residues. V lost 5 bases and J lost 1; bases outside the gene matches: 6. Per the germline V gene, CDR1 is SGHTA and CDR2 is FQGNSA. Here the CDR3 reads CASSPSGGSQETQYF. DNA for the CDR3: TGTGCCAGCAGCCCATCGGGGGGGAGCCAAGAGACCCAGTACTTC.

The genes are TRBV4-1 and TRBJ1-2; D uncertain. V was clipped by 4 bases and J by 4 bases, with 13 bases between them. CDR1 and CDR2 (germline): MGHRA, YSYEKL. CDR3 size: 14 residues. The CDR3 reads CASSPERQSYGYTF. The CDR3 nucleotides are TGCGCCAGCAGCCCTGAGCGGCAGAGCTATGGCTACACCTTC.

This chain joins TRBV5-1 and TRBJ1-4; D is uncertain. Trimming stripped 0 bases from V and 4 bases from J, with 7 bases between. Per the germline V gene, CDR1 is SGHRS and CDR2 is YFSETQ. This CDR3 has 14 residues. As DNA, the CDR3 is TGCGCCAGCAGCTTGGGACGGAGTAATGAAAAACTGTTTTTT. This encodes CASSLGRSNEKLFF.

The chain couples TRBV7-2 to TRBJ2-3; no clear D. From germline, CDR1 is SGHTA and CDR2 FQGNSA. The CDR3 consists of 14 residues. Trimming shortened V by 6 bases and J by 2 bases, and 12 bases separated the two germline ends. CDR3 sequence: CASRTAGSTDTQYF. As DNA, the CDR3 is TGTGCCAGCAGAACCGCCGGGTCCACAGATACGCAGTATTTT.

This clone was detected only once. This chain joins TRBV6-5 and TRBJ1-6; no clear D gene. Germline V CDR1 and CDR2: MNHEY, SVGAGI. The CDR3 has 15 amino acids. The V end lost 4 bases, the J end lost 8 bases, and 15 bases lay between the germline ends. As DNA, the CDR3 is TGTGCCAGCAGTTTGAAAGCTCTAGAGGATTCACCCCTCCACTTT. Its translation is CASSLKALEDSPLHF.

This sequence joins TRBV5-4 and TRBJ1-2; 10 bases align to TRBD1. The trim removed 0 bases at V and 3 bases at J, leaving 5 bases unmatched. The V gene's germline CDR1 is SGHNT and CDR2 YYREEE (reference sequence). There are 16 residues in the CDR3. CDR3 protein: CASSLALGQGDYGYTF. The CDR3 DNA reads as TGTGCCAGCAGCTTGGCCCTCGGACAGGGGGACTATGGCTACACCTTC. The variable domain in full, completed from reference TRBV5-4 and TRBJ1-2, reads ETGVTQSPTHLIKTRGQQVTLRCSSQSGHNTVSWYQQALGQGPQFIFQYYREEENGRGNFPPRFSGLQFPNYSSELNVNALELDDSALYLCASSLALGQGDYGYTFGSGTRLTVV.

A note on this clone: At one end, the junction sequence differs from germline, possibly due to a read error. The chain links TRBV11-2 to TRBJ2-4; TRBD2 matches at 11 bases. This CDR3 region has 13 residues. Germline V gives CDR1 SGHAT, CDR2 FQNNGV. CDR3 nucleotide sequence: TGTGCCAGCAGCTTCGGAACTAGCGGGGGAGGGGACTTC. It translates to CASSFGTSGGGDF. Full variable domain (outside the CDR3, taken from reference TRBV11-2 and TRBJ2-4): EAGVAQSPRYKIIEKRQSVAFWCNPISGHATLYWYQQILGQGPKLLIQFQNNGVVDDSQLPKDRFSAERLKGVDSTLKIQPAKLEDSAVYLCASSFGTSGGGDFGAGTRLSVL.

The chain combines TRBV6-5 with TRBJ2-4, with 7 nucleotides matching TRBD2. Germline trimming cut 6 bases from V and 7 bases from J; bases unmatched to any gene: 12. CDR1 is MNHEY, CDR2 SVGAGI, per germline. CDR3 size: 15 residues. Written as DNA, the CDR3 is TGTGCCAGCAGGCTACTGGGCGCGGGAGTTAACATTCAGTACTTC. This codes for CASRLLGAGVNIQYF.